The 7 T cell receptor beta chains listed next were all sequenced from one sample in a study of cytomegalovirus exposure and HLA in healthy donors. The PCR used 60 Vbeta and 13 Jbeta primers. Sequencing was performed with immunoSEQ multiplex PCR; in TCRdb, only in-frame clones are kept and a portion is missing. This table has around 30,000 clones, approximately 62% appearing once. Material: PBMCs. These receptors all stem from a male donor in good health and CMV-seropositive.

This clone was observed a handful of times. As DNA, the CDR3 is TGTGCTGCAGGGGCAGATCCTTACAATGAGCAGTTCTTC. Translating gives CAAGADPYNEQFF. The J gene is TRBJ2-1, the V gene TRBV27; possibly TRBD1 for D (6 bases). The CDR3 consists of 13 residues. Germline V CDR1 and CDR2: MNHEY, SMNVEV (reference sequence).

The chain links TRBV6-5 to TRBJ1-2; D is uncertain. V was clipped by 5 bases and J by 8 bases, with 12 bases between them. CDR1 MNHEY and CDR2 SVGAGI come from the germline V gene. This CDR3 spans 12 amino acids. CDR3 coding DNA: TGTGCCAGCAGTACCACGGGAGCCGGCTACACCTTC. It is translated as CASSTTGAGYTF.

V gene TRBV19 combines with J gene TRBJ2-2, with D hard to call. Trimming shortened V by 6 bases and J by 3 bases, and 5 bases separated the two germline ends. The CDR3 is 12 residues long. CDR1 and CDR2 (germline): LNHDA, SQIVND (reference sequence). The CDR3 is CASRGHTGELFF. The CDR3 DNA follows: TGTGCCAGTAGGGGCCACACCGGGGAGCTGTTTTTT.

This clone has only a few counts. The CDR3 nucleotides are TGTGCCAGCAGTTCGGCGGGGCAGGGCTACAATGAGCAGTTCTTC. It yields the protein CASSSAGQGYNEQFF. This rearrangement joins TRBV27 to TRBJ2-1, with D possibly being TRBD2 (6 bases). Germline V gene lookup returns CDR1 MNHEY and CDR2 SMNVEV (reference sequence). The CDR3 spans 15 residues. V was cut by 4 bases and J by 3 bases, with 13 bases left in between.

This clone appeared a few times. This rearrangement joins TRBV18 to TRBJ1-1; 10 positions match TRBD1. The CDR3 sequence is 14 residues long. Germline CDR1 and CDR2: KGHSH and LQKENI. V was pared by 3 bases and J by 8 bases, with 6 bases of the junction left unmatched. The CDR3 sequence: CASSPLDRGVEAFF. The CDR3 nucleotides read TGTGCCAGCTCACCCCTGGACAGGGGGGTCGAAGCTTTCTTT.

The chain recombines TRBV21-1 with TRBJ2-7; the D call in the table, TRBD2, was not verified against the DNA. TRBV21-1 is a documented pseudogene. The CDR3 is made up of 13 amino acids. CDR3 in DNA: TGTGCCAGCAGCTCCTCTCCTAGGTACGAGCAGTACTTC. Amino acids: CASSSSPRYEQYF.

This sequence joins TRBV7-9 and TRBJ2-7, with D unresolved. Germline V gene lookup returns CDR1 SEHNR and CDR2 FQNEAQ (reference sequence). Trimming pared 3 bases from V and 3 bases from J, leaving 12 bases between. The CDR3 has 14 amino acids. The CDR3 loop reads CASSLYGGNYEQYF. In DNA form, the CDR3 reads TGTGCCAGCAGCTTGTATGGCGGCAACTACGAGCAGTACTTC.